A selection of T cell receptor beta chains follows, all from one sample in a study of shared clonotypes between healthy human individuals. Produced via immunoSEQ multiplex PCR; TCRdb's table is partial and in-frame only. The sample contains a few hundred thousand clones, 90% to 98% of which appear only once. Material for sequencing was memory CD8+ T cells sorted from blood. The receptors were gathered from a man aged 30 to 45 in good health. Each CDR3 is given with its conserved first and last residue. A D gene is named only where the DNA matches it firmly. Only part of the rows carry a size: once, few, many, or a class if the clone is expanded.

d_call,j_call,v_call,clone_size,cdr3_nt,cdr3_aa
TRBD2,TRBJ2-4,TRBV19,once,TGTGCCAGTAGTCTACGTCGGGGGGGCCTAGCCAAAAACATTCAGTACTTC,CASSLRRGGLAKNIQYF
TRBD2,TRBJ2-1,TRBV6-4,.,TGTGCCAGCACTAAACCCGAATTCAGCGGGAAGAATGAGCAGTTCTTC,CASTKPEFSGKNEQFF
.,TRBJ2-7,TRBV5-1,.,TGCGCCAGCAGCGACGGGGGACCCTACGAGCAGTACTTC,CASSDGGPYEQYF
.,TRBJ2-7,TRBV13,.,TGTGCCAGCAGCTTACAAGGGGGGCCTTACGAGCAGTACTTC,CASSLQGGPYEQYF
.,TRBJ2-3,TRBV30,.,TGTGCCTGGAGTGTAAGCGGAGGCACAGATACGCAGTATTTT,CAWSVSGGTDTQYF
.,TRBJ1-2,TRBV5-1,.,TGCGCCAGCAACAGCGGCTACACCTTC,CASNSGYTF
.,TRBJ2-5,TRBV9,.,TGTGCCAGCAGCGTAGGTCGGACAGTCCAAGAGACCCAGTACTTC,CASSVGRTVQETQYF
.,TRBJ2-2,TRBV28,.,TGTGCCAGCAGTTTATACTCTCCGAACACCGGGGAGCTGTTTTTT,CASSLYSPNTGELFF
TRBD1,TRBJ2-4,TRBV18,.,TGTGCCAGCTCAAAGGACAGGGTTCAGTACTTC,CASSKDRVQYF
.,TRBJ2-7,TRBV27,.,TGTGCCAGCAGCCCGACCGGGTCAGGCTACGAGCAGTACTTC,CASSPTGSGYEQYF
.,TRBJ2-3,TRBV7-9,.,TGTGCCAGCAGCCCCGGGATTACAGATACGCAGTATTTT,CASSPGITDTQYF
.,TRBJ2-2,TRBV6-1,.,TGTGCCAGCCGGCAGGGGGGAGACACCGGGGAGCTGTTTTTT,CASRQGGDTGELFF
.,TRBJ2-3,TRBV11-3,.,TGTGCCAGCAGCTCTACCTGGGGGGGGCTTAGCACAGATACGCAGTATTTT,CASSSTWGGLSTDTQYF
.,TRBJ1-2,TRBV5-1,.,TGCGCCAGCAGCTTGGGTCCAGGGTTAGCTAACTATGGCTACACCTTC,CASSLGPGLANYGYTF
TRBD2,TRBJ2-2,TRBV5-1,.,TGCGCCAGCAGCTTGGCCGGGGGGTCCGGGGAGCTGTTTTTT,CASSLAGGSGELFF
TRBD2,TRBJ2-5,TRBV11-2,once,TGTGCCAGCAGCTTACTAGCGGGAGGGCCGTCGGTAGAGACCCAGTACTTC,CASSLLAGGPSVETQYF
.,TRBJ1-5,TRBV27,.,TGTGCCAGCAGCCCAGGGCCCGCTTTGTCGCCCCAGCATTTT,CASSPGPALSPQHF
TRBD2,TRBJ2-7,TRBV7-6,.,TGTGCCAGCAGCTTAGGGACTAGCGCCTACGAGCAGTACTTC,CASSLGTSAYEQYF
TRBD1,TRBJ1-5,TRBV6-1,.,TGTGCCAGCAGTGGACCACAGGGGCCAGCCTTT,CASSGPQGPAF
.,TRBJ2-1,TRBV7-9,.,TGTGCCAGCAGCCCTCCGAGCTCCTACAATGAGCAGTTCTTC,CASSPPSSYNEQFF
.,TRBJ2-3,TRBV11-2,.,TGTGCCAGCAGCTTATGGTCCGGAAAGTCGGCAGATACGCAGTATTTT,CASSLWSGKSADTQYF
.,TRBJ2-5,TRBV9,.,TGTGCCAGCAGCGTAGCGGTCGATAGGGCGCAAGAGACCCAGTACTTC,CASSVAVDRAQETQYF
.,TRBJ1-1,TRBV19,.,TGTGCCAGTAGTATCCGGGGTGAAGCTTTCTTT,CASSIRGEAFF
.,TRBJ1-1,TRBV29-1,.,TGCAGCGTTGACGACGGTAACACTGAAGCTTTCTTT,CSVDDGNTEAFF
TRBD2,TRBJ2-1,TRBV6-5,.,TGTGCCAGCAGTTACCCCGGACTAGCGGGAAGTGAGCAGTTCTTC,CASSYPGLAGSEQFF
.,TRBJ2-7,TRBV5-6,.,TGTGCCAGCACCAAGAGGGGTGAGGGGTACTCCTACGAGCAGTACTTC,CASTKRGEGYSYEQYF
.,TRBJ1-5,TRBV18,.,TGTGCCAGCTCACCACAGGGGGGGCAGCCCCAGCATTTT,CASSPQGGQPQHF
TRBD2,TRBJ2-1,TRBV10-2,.,TGCGCCAGCATTGGTGTTACTAGCGGATACAATGAGCAGTTCTTC,CASIGVTSGYNEQFF
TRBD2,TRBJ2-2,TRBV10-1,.,TGCGCCAGCAGTGAGTCGGGACTAGCGACCTCCACCGGGGAGCTGTTTTTT,CASSESGLATSTGELFF
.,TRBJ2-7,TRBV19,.,TGTGCCAGTAGTACGCGACAGAAGGGCTACGAGCAGTACTTC,CASSTRQKGYEQYF
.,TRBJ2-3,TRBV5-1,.,TGCGCCAGCAGCTTGATTGGGCCGCTAGGAGATACGCAGTATTTT,CASSLIGPLGDTQYF
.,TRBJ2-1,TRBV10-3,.,TGTGCCACACGCGGCGTAGGTGGCGGTGAGCAGTTCTTC,CATRGVGGGEQFF
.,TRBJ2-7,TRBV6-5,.,TGTGCCAGCAGTTGGGGACGGGAAAGAACCTACGAGCAGTACTTC,CASSWGRERTYEQYF
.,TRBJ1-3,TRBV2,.,TGTGCCAGCATAAAGCTCTCTGGAAACACCATATATTTT,CASIKLSGNTIYF
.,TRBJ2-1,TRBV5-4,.,TGTGCCAGCAGCCCGGAGGGGACGCGAGTCTACAATGAGCAGTTCTTC,CASSPEGTRVYNEQFF
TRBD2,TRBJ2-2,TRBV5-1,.,TGCGCCAGCAGCTCTAGCGGGACTAGCGGGTTCACCGGGGAGCTGTTTTTT,CASSSSGTSGFTGELFF
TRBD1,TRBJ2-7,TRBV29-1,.,TGCAGCGCCCGGGGGACAGGGGGCTACGAGCAGTACTTC,CSARGTGGYEQYF
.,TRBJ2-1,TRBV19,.,TGTGCCAGTAGTATAGCGGGCACCGGGGCGGATGAGCAGTTCTTC,CASSIAGTGADEQFF
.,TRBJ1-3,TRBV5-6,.,TGTGCCAGCAGCCGGAAACAGGGCTCTGGAAACACCATATATTTT,CASSRKQGSGNTIYF
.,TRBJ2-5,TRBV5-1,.,TGCGCCAGCAGCCGTCTTCTTGAAGAGACCCAGTACTTC,CASSRLLEETQYF